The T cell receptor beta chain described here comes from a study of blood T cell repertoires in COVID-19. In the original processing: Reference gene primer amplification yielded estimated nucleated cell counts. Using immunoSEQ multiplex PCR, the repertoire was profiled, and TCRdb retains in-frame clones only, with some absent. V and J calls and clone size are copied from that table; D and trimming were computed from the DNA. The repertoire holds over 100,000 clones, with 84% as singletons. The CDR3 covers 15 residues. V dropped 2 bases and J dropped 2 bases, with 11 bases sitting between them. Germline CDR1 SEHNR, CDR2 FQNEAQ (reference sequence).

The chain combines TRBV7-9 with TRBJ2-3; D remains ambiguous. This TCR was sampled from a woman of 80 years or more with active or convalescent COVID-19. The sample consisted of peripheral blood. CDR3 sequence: CASSLSLRITDTQYF. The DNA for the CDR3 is TGTGCCAGCAGCTTATCCCTAAGAATCACAGATACGCAGTATTTT.